Given below is one T cell receptor beta chain in context. No antigen is known for it. The source of the sample is a study of blood T cells in healthy people across ages. A second PCR of roughly 6 to 12 cycles used a sample-barcoded 5' primer and a J-beta primer mix. MiXCR, run by TCRdb on the 5' RACE reads, gives a single entry per CDR3 protein. In the table there are around 970,000 distinct CDR3 sequences, roughly 47% of which are singletons. Germline V CDR1 and CDR2: MNHEY, SMNVEV (reference sequence). The CDR3 totals 14 residues. The V end was cut by 2 bases, the J end by 2 bases, with 10 bases between. Study-level points and caveats: Among long-lived donors, naive CD4+ cells were more numerous and diversity higher than in aged donors.

The amount of total RNA extracted per sample was at least 6 micrograms. Sequenced material: blood. The chain combines TRBV27 with TRBJ2-7; D is possibly TRBD2 (6 bases). This receptor was identified in a woman between 55 and 75 years old in good health. The CDR3 spells CASSLVGRPYEQYF. CDR3 bases: TGTGCCAGCAGTTTAGTCGGGAGACCCTACGAGCAGTACTTC.